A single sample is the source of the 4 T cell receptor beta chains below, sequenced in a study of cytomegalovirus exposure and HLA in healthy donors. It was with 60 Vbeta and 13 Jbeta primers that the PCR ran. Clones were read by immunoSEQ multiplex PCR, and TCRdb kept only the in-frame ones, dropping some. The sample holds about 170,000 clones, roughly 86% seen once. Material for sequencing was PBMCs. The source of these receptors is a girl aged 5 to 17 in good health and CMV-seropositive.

CDR3 DNA: TGTGCCAGCAGCGTAGGAGGAATCTCCTACGAGCAGTACTTC. Its translation is CASSVGGISYEQYF. The rearrangement joins TRBV9 to TRBJ2-7; the D is unclear. CDR3 length: 14 residues. Trimming removed 0 bases from V and 0 bases from J, with 7 bases in between. Germline V gene data show CDR1 as SGDLS and CDR2 as YYNGEE.

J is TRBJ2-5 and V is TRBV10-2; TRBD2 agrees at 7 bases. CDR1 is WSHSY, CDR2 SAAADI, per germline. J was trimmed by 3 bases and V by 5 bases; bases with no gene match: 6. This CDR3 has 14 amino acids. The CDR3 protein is CASSRASGKETQYF. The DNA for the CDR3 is TGCGCCAGCAGTCGGGCTAGCGGCAAAGAGACCCAGTACTTC.

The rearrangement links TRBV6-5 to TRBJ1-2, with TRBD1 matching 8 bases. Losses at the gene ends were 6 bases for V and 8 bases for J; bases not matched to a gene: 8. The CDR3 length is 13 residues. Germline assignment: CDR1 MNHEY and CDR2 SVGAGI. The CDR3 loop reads CASSPRTGQGYTF. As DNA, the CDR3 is TGTGCCAGCAGCCCTAGGACAGGGCAAGGCTACACCTTC.

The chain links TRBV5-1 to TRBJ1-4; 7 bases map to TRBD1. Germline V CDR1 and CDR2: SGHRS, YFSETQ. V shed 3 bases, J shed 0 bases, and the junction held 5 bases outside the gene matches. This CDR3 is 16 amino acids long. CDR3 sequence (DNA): TGCGCCAGCAGCTCCGGGACAGCTGCAACTAATGAAAAACTGTTTTTT. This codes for CASSSGTAATNEKLFF.